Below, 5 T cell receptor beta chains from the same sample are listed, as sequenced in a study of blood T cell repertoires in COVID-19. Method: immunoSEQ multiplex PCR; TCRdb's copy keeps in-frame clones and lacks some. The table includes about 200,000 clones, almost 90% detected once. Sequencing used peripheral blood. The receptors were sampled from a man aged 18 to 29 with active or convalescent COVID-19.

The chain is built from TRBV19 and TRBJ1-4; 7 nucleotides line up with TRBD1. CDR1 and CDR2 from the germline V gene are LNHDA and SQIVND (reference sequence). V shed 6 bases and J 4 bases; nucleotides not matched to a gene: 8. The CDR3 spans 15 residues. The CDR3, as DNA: TGTGCCAGTAGGAAGACAGGGACTTATAATGAAAAACTGTTTTTT. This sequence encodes CASRKTGTYNEKLFF. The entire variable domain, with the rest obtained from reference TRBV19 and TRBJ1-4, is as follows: DGGITQSPKYLFRKEGQNVTLSCEQNLNHDAMYWYRQDPGQGLRLIYYSQIVNDFQKGDIAEGYSVSREKKESFPLTVTSAQKNPTAFYLCASRKTGTYNEKLFFGSGTQLSVL.

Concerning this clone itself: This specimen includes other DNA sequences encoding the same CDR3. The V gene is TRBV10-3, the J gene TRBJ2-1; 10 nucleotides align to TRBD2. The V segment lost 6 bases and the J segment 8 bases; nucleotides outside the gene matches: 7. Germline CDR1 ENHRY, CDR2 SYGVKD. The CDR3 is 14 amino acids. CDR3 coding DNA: TGTGCCATCAGGAGCGGGGGGGCCGGCGATGAGCAGTTCTTC. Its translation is CAIRSGGAGDEQFF.

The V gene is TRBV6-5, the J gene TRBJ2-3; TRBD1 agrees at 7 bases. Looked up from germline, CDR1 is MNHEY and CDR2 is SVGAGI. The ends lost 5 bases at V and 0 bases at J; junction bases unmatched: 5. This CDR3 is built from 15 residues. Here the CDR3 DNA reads TGTGCCAGCAGTCTCCTGGGACAGAGCACAGATACGCAGTATTTT. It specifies CASSLLGQSTDTQYF.

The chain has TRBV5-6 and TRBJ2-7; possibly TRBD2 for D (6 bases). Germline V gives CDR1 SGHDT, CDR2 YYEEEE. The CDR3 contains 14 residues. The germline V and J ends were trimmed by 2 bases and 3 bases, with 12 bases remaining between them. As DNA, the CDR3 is TGTGCCAGCAGCTTCGCGACTAGGAGCTACGAGCAGTACTTC. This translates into CASSFATRSYEQYF.

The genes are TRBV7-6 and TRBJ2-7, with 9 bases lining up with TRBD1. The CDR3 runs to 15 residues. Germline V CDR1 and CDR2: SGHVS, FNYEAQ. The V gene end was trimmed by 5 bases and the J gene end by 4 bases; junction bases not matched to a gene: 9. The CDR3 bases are TGTGCCAGCAGCGCTCCGGGACAGGGTGTTTACGAGCAGTACTTC. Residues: CASSAPGQGVYEQYF.